The present TCR beta chain was sequenced within a study of blood T cells in healthy people across ages. CDR1 and CDR2 from the germline V gene are WSHSY and SAAADI. V lost 2 bases to trimming and J lost 4 bases; unmatched junction nucleotides: 9. The CDR3 is 18 amino acids. Then a second PCR, running roughly 7 to 11 cycles, was carried out with a sample-barcoded 5' primer and a J-beta primer mix. Every sample gave at least 2.5 million paired-end reads containing CDR3. TCRdb called the 5' RACE reads again in MiXCR, with one record for every CDR3 protein. The repertoire has roughly 1 million distinct CDR3 sequences, almost 25% of them found once; the top ten carry 0.75%. This clonotype has a handful of counts. These data also featured in a second study, about T cells of mothers and their children.

This TCR was recovered from a girl between 2 and 10 years old in good health. Sequencing was carried out using blood. The chain carries TRBV10-2 and TRBJ2-5, with 14 nucleotides matching TRBD2. The CDR3 region has the DNA TGCGCCAGCAGTGAGGTTGGAGGACTAGCGGGAGGAAGAGAGACCCAGTACTTC. This translates into CASSEVGGLAGGRETQYF.